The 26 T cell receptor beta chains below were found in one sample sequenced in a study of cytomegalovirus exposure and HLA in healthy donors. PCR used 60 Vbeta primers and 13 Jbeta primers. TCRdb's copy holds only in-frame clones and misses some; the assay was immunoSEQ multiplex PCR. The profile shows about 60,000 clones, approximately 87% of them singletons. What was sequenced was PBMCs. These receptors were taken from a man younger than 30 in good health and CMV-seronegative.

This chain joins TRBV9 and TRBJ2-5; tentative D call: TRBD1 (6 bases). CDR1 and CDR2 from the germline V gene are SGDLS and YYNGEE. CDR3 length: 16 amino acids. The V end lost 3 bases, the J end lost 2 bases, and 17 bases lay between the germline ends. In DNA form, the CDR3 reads TGTGCCAGCAGCGCCGAGGGTGGGGGCGGTCAAGAGACCCAGTACTTC. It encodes CASSAEGGGGQETQYF. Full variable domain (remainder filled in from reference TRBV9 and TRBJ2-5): DSGVTQTPKHLITATGQRVTLRCSPRSGDLSVYWYQQSLDQGLQFLIQYYNGEERAKGNILERFSAQQFPDLHSELNLSSLELGDSALYFCASSAEGGGGQETQYFGPGTRLLVL.

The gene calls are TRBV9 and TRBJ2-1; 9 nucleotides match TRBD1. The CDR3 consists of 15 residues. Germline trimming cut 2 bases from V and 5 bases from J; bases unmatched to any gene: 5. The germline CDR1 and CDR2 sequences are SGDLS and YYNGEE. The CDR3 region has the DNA TGTGCCAGCAGCGTTACCGGGACAGGGAACAATGAGCAGTTCTTC. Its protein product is CASSVTGTGNNEQFF.

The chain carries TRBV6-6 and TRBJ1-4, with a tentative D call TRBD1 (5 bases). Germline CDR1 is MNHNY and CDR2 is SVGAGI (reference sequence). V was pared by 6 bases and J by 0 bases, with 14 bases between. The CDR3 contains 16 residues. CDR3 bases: TGTGCCAGCAGGAGGGGAGGGGCCGCAACTAATGAAAAACTGTTTTTT. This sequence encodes CASRRGGAATNEKLFF.

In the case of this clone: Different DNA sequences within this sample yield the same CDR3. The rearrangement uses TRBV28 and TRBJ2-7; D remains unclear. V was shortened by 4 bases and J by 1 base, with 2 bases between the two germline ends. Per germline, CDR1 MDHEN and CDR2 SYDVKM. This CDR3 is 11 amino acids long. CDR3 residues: CASSSSYEQYF. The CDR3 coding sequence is TGTGCCAGCAGTTCTTCCTACGAGCAGTACTTC.

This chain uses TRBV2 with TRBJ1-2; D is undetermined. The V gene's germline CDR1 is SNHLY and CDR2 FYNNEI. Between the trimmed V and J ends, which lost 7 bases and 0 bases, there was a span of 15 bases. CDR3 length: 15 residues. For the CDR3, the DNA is TGTGCCAGCACCAGTCCGGCGGCAACTAACTATGGCTACACCTTC. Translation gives CASTSPAATNYGYTF.

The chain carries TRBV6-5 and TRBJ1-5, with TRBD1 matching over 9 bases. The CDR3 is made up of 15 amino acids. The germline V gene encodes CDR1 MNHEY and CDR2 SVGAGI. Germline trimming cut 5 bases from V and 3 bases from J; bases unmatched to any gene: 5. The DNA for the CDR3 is TGTGCCAGCAGTCCACAGGGGGCTAACAATCAGCCCCAGCATTTT. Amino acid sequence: CASSPQGANNQPQHF.

CDR3 loop: CAWSVRPLRGKTDTQYF. The CDR3 DNA reads as TGTGCCTGGAGTGTAAGGCCCCTCCGGGGGAAGACAGATACGCAGTATTTT. The V gene is TRBV30, the J gene TRBJ2-3, with D possibly TRBD2 on 6 matching bases. The CDR3 contains 17 residues. Germline CDR1 reads GTSNPN; CDR2 reads SVGIG (reference sequence). Trimming took 0 bases from V and 3 from J, leaving 19 bases between them.

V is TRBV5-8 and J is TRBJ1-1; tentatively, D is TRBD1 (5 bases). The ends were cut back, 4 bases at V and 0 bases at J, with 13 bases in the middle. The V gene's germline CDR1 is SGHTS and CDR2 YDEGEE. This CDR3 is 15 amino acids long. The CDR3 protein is CASSPWGLLNTEAFF. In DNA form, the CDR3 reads TGTGCCAGCAGCCCCTGGGGACTCCTGAACACTGAAGCTTTCTTT.

DNA for the CDR3: TGTGCCAGCAGCTTAGCTAGCGGGGGGCCCCGGTGGTACAACGAGCAGTACTTC. This codes for CASSLASGGPRWYNEQYF. The rearrangement joins TRBV7-9 to TRBJ2-7; 10 nucleotides line up with TRBD2. Looked up from germline, CDR1 is SEHNR and CDR2 is FQNEAQ (reference sequence). This CDR3 region has 18 residues. V dropped 0 bases and J dropped 5; count of bases not matched to a gene: 13.

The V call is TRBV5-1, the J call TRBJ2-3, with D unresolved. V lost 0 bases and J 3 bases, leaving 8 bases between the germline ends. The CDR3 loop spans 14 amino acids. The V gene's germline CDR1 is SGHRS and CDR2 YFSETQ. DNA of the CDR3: TGCGCCAGCAGCTTGGGGGCTACGACAGATACGCAGTATTTT. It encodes CASSLGATTDTQYF.

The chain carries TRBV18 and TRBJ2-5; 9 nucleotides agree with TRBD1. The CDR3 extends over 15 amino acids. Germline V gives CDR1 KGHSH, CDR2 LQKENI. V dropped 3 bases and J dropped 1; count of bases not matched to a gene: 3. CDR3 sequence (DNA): TGTGCCAGCTCACCGGGACAGGGAACCCAAGAGACCCAGTACTTC. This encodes CASSPGQGTQETQYF.

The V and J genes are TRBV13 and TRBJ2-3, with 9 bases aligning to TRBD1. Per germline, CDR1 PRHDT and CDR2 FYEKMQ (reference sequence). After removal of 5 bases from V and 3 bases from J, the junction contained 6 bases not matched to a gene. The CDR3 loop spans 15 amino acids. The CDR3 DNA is TGTGCCAGCAGCCTTGGACAGGGGCTAACAGATACGCAGTATTTT. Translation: CASSLGQGLTDTQYF.

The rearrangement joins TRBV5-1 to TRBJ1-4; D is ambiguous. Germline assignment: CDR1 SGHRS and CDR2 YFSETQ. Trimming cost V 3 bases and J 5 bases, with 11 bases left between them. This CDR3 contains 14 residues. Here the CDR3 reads CASSSAGLNEKLFF. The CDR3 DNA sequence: TGCGCCAGCAGCTCCGCCGGGTTGAATGAAAAACTGTTTTTT.

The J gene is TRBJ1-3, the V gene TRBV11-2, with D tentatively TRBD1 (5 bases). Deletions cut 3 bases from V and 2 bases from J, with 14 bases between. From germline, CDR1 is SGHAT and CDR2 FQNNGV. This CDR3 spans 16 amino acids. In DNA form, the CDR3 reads TGTGCCAGCAGCTTTTCCGGGGGTAAAGCTGGAAACACCATATATTTT. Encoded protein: CASSFSGGKAGNTIYF.

The CDR3 DNA follows: TGTGCCTGGAGTGGGGCACGCAATCAGCCCCAGCATTTT. Amino acid sequence: CAWSGARNQPQHF. This chain links TRBV30 with TRBJ1-5; D remains unclear. CDR3 length equals 13 residues. V shed 1 base and J shed 2 bases, with 6 bases lying between them. The germline V gene has CDR1 GTSNPN and CDR2 SVGIG (reference sequence).

In DNA form, the CDR3 reads TGTGCCAGCAGCTTAGACTATGCCACACCCCTCCACTTT. Protein: CASSLDYATPLHF. The chain couples TRBV7-9 to TRBJ1-6; D uncertain. The CDR3 loop spans 13 amino acids. Trimming pared 1 base from V and 11 bases from J, leaving 9 bases between. Germline V CDR1 and CDR2: SEHNR, FQNEAQ (reference sequence).

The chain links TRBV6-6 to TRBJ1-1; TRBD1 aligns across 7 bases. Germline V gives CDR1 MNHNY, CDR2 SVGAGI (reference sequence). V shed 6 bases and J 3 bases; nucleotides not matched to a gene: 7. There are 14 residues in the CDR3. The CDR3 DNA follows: TGTGCCAGCAGCCGCCGGGACAGAGACACTGAAGCTTTCTTT. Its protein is CASSRRDRDTEAFF.

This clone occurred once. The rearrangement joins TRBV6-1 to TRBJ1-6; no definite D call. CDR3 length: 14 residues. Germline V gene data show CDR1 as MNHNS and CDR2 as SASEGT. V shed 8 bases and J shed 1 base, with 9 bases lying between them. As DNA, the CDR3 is TGTGCCAGCTCAGGTCGATCCTATAATTCACCCCTCCACTTT. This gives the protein CASSGRSYNSPLHF.

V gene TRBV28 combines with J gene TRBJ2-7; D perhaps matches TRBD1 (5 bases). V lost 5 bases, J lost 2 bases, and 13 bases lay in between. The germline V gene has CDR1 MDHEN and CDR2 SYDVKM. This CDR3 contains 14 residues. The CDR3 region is CASSKQEYTYEQYF. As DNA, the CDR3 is TGTGCCAGCAGTAAACAGGAATATACCTACGAGCAGTACTTC.

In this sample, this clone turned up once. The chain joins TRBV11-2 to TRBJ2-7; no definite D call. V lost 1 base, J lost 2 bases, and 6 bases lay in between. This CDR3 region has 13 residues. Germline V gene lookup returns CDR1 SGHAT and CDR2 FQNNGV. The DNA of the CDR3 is TGTGCCAGCAGCTTAGGCAGTACCTACGAGCAGTACTTC. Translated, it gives CASSLGSTYEQYF.

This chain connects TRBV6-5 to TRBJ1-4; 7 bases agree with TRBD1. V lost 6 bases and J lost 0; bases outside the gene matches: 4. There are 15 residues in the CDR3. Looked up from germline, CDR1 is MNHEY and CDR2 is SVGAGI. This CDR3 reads CASRNTGATNEKLFF. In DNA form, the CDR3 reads TGTGCCAGCAGAAATACAGGGGCAACTAATGAAAAACTGTTTTTT.

The DNA for the CDR3 is TGTGCCAGCAGTCCACGACTAGCGGGGGGGCGGGATACGCAGTATTTT. The encoded protein is CASSPRLAGGRDTQYF. J is TRBJ2-3 and V is TRBV28, with 14 positions matching TRBD2. The CDR3 has 16 residues. Unmatched junction bases numbered 7, after V lost 5 bases and J lost 6 bases. CDR1 is MDHEN and CDR2 is SYDVKM in the germline V gene.

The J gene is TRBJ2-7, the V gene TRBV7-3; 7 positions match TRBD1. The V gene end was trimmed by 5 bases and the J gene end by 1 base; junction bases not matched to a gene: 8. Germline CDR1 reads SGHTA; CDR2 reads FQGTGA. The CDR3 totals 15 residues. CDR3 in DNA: TGTGCCAGCAGCCTTTCCGGGACAGAGTCCTACGAGCAGTACTTC. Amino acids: CASSLSGTESYEQYF.

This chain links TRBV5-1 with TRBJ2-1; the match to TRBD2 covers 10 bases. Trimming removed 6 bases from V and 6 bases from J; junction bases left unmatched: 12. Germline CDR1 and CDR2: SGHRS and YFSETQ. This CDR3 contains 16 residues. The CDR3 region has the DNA TGCGCCAGCACCCTGGAGGCCAGCGGGGGGGTCAATGAGCAGTTCTTC. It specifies CASTLEASGGVNEQFF.

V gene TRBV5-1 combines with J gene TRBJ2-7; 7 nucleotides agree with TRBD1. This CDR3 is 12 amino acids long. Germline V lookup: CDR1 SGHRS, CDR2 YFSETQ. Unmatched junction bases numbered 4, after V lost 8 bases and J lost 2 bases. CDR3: CASKGQPYEQYF. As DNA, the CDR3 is TGCGCCAGTAAGGGACAGCCCTACGAGCAGTACTTC.

The CDR3 DNA reads TGTGCCAGCAGCTTGGGGGAGGAAGCGGGGTTGAAGACCCAGTACTTC. Amino acids: CASSLGEEAGLKTQYF. The rearrangement joins TRBV7-9 to TRBJ2-5, with 7 bases identical to TRBD2. Germline V gives CDR1 SEHNR, CDR2 FQNEAQ (reference sequence). With 3 bases clipped from V and 6 bases from J, the junction kept 13 bases outside the gene matches. This CDR3 has 16 amino acids.